Described below is a single TCR beta chain sequence and its context. This specimen belongs to a study of blood T cell repertoires in COVID-19. Turning to the study itself: Material from acute and convalescent COVID-19 was sourced from the United States, Italy and Spain. T cells, B-cell-depleted T cells, or PBMCs supplied cDNA or gDNA.

Assay: immunoSEQ multiplex PCR; the TCRdb copy retains only in-frame clones and omits some. This table holds some 150,000 clones, approximately 81% found once. CDR1 and CDR2 from the germline V gene are SSHAT and FNYEAQ (reference sequence). The CDR3 has 14 amino acids. Trimming pared 3 bases from V and 7 bases from J, leaving 12 bases between. This clonotype was sampled from a man in his forties or fifties with acute or convalescent COVID-19. This chain connects TRBV7-7 to TRBJ2-2; possible D gene TRBD1, 5 bases. The sample comprised peripheral blood. CDR3 in DNA: TGTGCCAGCAGCTTTGACAGTGCGGACGGGGAGCTGTTTTTT. Its translation is CASSFDSADGELFF.